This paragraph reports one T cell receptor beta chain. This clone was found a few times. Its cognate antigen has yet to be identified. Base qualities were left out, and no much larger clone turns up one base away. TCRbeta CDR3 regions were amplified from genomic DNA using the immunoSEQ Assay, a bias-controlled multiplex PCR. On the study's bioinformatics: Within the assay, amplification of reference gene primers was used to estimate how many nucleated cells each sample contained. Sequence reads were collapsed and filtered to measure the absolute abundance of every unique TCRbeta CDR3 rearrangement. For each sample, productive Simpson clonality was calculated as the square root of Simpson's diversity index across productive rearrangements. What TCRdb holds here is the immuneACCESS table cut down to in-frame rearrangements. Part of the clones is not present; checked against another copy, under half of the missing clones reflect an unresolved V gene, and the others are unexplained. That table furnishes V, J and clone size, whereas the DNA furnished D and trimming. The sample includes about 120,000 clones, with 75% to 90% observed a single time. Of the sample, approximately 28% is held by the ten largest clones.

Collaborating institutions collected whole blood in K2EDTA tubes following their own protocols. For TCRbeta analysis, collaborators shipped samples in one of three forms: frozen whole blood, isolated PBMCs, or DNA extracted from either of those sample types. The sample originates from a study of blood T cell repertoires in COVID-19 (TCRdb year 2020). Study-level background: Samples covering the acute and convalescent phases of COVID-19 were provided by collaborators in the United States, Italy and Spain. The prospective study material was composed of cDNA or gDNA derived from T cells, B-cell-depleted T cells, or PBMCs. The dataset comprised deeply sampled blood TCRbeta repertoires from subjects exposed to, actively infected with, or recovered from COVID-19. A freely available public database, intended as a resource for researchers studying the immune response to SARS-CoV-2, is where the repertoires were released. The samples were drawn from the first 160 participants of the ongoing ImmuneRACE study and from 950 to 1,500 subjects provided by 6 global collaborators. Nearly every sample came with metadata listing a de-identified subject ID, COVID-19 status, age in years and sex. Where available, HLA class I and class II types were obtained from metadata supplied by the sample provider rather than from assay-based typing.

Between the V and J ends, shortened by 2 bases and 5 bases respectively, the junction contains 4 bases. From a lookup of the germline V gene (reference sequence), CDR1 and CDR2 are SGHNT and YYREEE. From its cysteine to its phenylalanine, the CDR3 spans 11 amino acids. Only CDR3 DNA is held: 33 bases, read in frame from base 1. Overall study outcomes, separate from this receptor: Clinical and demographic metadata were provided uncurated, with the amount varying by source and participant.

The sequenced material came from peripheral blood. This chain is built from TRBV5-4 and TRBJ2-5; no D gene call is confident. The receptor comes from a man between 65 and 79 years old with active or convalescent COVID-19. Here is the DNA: TGTGCCAGCAGCTTCGGTGAGACCCAGTACTTC. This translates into CASSFGETQYF.